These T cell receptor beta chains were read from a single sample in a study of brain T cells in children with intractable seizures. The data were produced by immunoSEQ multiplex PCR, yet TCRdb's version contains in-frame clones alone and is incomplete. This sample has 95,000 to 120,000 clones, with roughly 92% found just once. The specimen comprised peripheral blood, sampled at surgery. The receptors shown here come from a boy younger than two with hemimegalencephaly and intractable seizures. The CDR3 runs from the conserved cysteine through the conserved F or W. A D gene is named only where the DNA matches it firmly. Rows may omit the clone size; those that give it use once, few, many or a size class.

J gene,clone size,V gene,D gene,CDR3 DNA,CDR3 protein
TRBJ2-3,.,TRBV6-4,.,TGTGCCAGCAGTGAGCTTCCTAGCACAGATACGCAGTATTTT,CASSELPSTDTQYF
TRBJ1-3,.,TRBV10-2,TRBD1,TGCGCCAGCCAGCTCGGGACAGGCTCTGGAAACACCATATATTTT,CASQLGTGSGNTIYF
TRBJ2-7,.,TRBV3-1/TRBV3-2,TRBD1,TGTGCCAGCAGCCAAGGAGGGACAGGGGCCTACGAGCAGTACTTC,CASSQGGTGAYEQYF
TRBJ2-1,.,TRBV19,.,TGTGCCAGTAGTATTAGTCTGCTAGAGAATGAGCAGTTCTTC,CASSISLLENEQFF
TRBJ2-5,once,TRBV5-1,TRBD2,TGCGCCAGCAGCCCTCTAACTAGCGGTGAGAGGGAGACCCAGTACTTC,CASSPLTSGERETQYF
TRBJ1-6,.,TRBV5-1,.,TGCGCCAGCAGCTTGGTTGGGGGGAGTGGTTCACCCCTCCACTTT,CASSLVGGSGSPLHF
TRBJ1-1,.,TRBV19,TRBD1,TGTGCCAGTAGTCCCCGGACAGGGGCCCCTACTGAAGCTTTCTTT,CASSPRTGAPTEAFF
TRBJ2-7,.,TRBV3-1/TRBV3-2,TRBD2,TGTGCCAGCAGCCAAGGAACGGGGGGGAAAGGAGAGCAGTACTTC,CASSQGTGGKGEQYF
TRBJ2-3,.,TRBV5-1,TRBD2,TGCGCCAGCCCCTGGGGGAAGGGAGGGACGCAGTATTTT,CASPWGKGGTQYF
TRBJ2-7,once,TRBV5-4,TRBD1,TGTGCCAGCAGCTCTCCGGGACAGACGTCCTACGAGCAGTACTTC,CASSSPGQTSYEQYF
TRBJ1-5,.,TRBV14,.,TGTGCCAGCAGCCAAGATATCCGACTGGCACAGTATCAGCCCCAGCATTTT,CASSQDIRLAQYQPQHF
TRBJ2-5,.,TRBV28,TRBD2,TGTGCCAGCAGCAGACTAGCGGGAGGGCGGGAGACCCAGTACTTC,CASSRLAGGRETQYF
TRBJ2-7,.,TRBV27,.,TGTGCCAGCAGGGGTCTACTAGCCTACGAGCAGTACTTC,CASRGLLAYEQYF
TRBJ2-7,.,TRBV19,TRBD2,TGTGCCAGTAGTATAGGGACTAGCGGATACTACGAGCAGTACTTC,CASSIGTSGYYEQYF
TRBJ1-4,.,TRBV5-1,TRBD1,TGCGCCAGCACCACACACGGGACAGGGAATGAAAAACTGTTTTTT,CASTTHGTGNEKLFF
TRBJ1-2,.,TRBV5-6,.,TGTGCCAGCAGCACCTCCAGGGAGGCCTATGGCTACACCTTC,CASSTSREAYGYTF
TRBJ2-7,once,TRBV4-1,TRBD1,TGCGCCAGCAGCCGCCCGGGACAGGGGGAGGGCTACGAGCAGTACTTC,CASSRPGQGEGYEQYF
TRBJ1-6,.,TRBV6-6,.,TGTGCCAGCAGTTACTCGCAGGGGTCCTATAATTCACCCCTCCACTTT,CASSYSQGSYNSPLHF
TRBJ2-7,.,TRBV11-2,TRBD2,TGTGCCAGCAGCTTAACCTCGGGGACTAGCCGATCCTACGAGCAGTACTTC,CASSLTSGTSRSYEQYF
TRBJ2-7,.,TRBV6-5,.,TGTGCCAGCAGGCCCTACAGGGGAGGTTACGAGCAGTACTTC,CASRPYRGGYEQYF
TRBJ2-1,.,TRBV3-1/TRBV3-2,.,TGTGCCAGCAGCCCTACCCCAGGGAGCTTTGAGCAGTTCTTC,CASSPTPGSFEQFF
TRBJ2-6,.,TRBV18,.,TGTGCCAGCTCACCCCGAATAATCGGGACCGGGGCCAACGTCCTGACTTTC,CASSPRIIGTGANVLTF
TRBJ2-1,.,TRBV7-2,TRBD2,TGTGCCAGCAGCCTAGCCGGGACTAGCCCCAATGAGCAGTTCTTC,CASSLAGTSPNEQFF
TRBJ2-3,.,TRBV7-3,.,TGTGCCAGCAGCTTCCAAGGGAGCTTCACAGATACGCAGTATTTT,CASSFQGSFTDTQYF
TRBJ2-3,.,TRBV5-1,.,TGCGCCAGCAGCCCCGGACACACAGATACGCAGTATTTT,CASSPGHTDTQYF
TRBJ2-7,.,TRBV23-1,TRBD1,TGCGCCAGCAGGCCGACCCAGGGGGTGGGCTACGAGCAGTACTTC,CASRPTQGVGYEQYF
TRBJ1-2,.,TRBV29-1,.,TGCAGCGCCGGAGGAGACTATGGCTACACCTTC,CSAGGDYGYTF
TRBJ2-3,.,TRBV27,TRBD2,TGTGCCAGCAGTCCCCTGCTAGCGGGAGGAGGGGATACGCAGTATTTT,CASSPLLAGGGDTQYF
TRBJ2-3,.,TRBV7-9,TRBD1,TGTGCCAGCAGCCTAAGACAGGGACCCACAGATACGCAGTATTTT,CASSLRQGPTDTQYF
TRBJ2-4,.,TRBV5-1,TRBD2,TGCGCCAGCAGACCGGGACTAATCAGAGACATTCAGTACTTC,CASRPGLIRDIQYF
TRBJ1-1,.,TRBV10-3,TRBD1,TGTGCCATCAGTGCGACAGGGGGCGTGACTGAAGCTTTCTTT,CAISATGGVTEAFF
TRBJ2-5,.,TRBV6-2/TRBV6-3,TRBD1,TGTGCCAGCAGCCTACAGGGGTGGCGACAAGAGACCCAGTACTTC,CASSLQGWRQETQYF
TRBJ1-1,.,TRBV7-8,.,TGTGCCAGCAGCTTGGTCCTCGGGGTTGGGACTGAAGCTTTCTTT,CASSLVLGVGTEAFF
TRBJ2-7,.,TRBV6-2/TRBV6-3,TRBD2,TGTGCCAGCAGTTACTATGGGACTACCTCCTACGAGCAGTACTTC,CASSYYGTTSYEQYF
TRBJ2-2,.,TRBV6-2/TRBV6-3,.,TGTGCCAGCAGTTACTCGATTTGGAATACCGGGGAGCTGTTTTTT,CASSYSIWNTGELFF
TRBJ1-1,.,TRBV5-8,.,TGTGCCAGCACCCCTACAGGGAACGGTGGAGCTGAAGCTTTCTTT,CASTPTGNGGAEAFF
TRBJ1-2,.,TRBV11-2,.,TGTGCCAGCAGCCCCGAGGACGGGGGAGTCTATGGCTACACCTTC,CASSPEDGGVYGYTF
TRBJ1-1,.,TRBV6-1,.,TGTGCCAGCAGTGAAGCGCAGGGGTTTTTGAACACTGAAGCTTTCTTT,CASSEAQGFLNTEAFF
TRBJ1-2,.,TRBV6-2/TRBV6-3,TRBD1,TGTGCCAGCAGTTGGACAGGGGACTATGGCTACACCTTC,CASSWTGDYGYTF
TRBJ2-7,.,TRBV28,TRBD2,TGTGCCACCACCGGACTAGCGGGAGCCTACGAGCAGTACTTC,CATTGLAGAYEQYF
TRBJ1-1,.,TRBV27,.,TGTGCCAGCAGTACCGGGCCGAACACTGAAGCTTTCTTT,CASSTGPNTEAFF
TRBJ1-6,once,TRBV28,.,TGTGCCAGCAGTTTGGCCGGGGGCGACTATAATTCACCCCTCCACTTT,CASSLAGGDYNSPLHF
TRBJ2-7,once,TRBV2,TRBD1,TGTGCCAGCAGTGTGGCCAGGGGGCCTGGCGAGCAGTACTTC,CASSVARGPGEQYF
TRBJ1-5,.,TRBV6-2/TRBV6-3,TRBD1,TGTGCCAGCAGTTACTCTGGGGACAGGGGAAAGCCCCAGCATTTT,CASSYSGDRGKPQHF
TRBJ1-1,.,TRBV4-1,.,TGCGCCAGCAGCCAAAGCCTTGGGAGGGTAGGAGTCTACACTGAAGCTTTCTTT,CASSQSLGRVGVYTEAFF
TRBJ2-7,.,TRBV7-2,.,TGTGCCAGCAGCTCCCGGGGCCAAGAGCAGTACTTC,CASSSRGQEQYF
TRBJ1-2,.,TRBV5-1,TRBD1,TGCGCCAGCAGCCCGCAGGACAGGAACTATGGCTACACCTTC,CASSPQDRNYGYTF
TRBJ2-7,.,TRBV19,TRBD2,TGTGCCAGTAGTATAAGGGGTTCCGGGACTAGCGGGAGTCTGGTCTTCTACGAGCAGTACTTC,CASSIRGSGTSGSLVFYEQYF
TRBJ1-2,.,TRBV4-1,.,TGCGCCAGCAAGAACAGGATAGCTAACTATGGCTACACCTTC,CASKNRIANYGYTF